The 20 T cell receptor beta chains reported below all come from one sample, sequenced in a study of T cell repertoires in cytomegalovirus infection (dated by TCRdb to between 2018 and 2021). Per the publication, the treatment or condition label means: in vitro stimulation with specific CMV peptide epitopes to enrich CMV-specific T cells. Sequencing used an Illumina HiSeq 1500. Using fastp trimming at Q25 and MiXCR clonotype assembly, TCRdb reanalyzed the public sequencing data and kept in-frame beta chains. Rows with one shared CDR3 protein collapse into an entry with the most common genes and DNA. The sample profile shows roughly 920,000 distinct CDR3 sequences; approximately 30% of them were found once. The ten largest clonotypes hold 13% of the sample. The antigens for these receptors are not known. This specimen was cultured CD8+ T cells from PBMCs, taken from culture after CMV antigen stimulation. The receptors originated from a human donor in good health (CMV status not recorded). Some clones in this sample may be carry-over from other donors' samples.

This clonotype was seen more than once but under ten times. The rearrangement links TRBV14 to TRBJ2-1; D is unclear. The CDR3 covers 13 residues. Trimming cost V 1 base and J 6 bases, with 7 bases left between them. Germline V gene lookup returns CDR1 SGHDN and CDR2 FVKESK. The CDR3 region is CASSQGLLNEQFF. In nucleotides, the CDR3 is TGTGCCAGCAGCCAAGGGCTCCTCAATGAGCAGTTCTTC. The complete variable domain, with remaining parts taken from reference TRBV14 and TRBJ2-1, reads EAGVTQFPSHSVIEKGQTVTLRCDPISGHDNLYWYRRVMGKEIKFLLHFVKESKQDESGMPNNRFLAERTGGTYSTLKVQPAELEDSGVYFCASSQGLLNEQFFGPGTRLTVL.

This rearrangement joins TRBV6-5 to TRBJ1-2; 8 positions match TRBD1. CDR1 is MNHEY, CDR2 SVGAGI, per germline. The ends lost 2 bases at V and 2 bases at J; junction bases unmatched: 13. This CDR3 comprises 18 residues. The CDR3 DNA sequence: TGTGCCAGCAGTTACGGGGGTGCTCCGGGACAGGAAAACTATGGCTACACCTTC. The encoded protein is CASSYGGAPGQENYGYTF.

The V call is TRBV19, the J call TRBJ1-5; the D gene is possibly TRBD1 (5 bases). V lost 3 bases and J lost 0, with 9 bases in between. CDR3 length: 15 residues. Germline V gene sequence: CDR1 LNHDA, CDR2 SQIVND (reference sequence). CDR3 residues: CASSILGDSNQPQHF. CDR3 nucleotide sequence: TGTGCCAGTAGTATCTTGGGGGATAGCAATCAGCCCCAGCATTTT.

In this sample, this clonotype turned up many times. The chain has TRBV7-2 and TRBJ1-1; no firm D call. Trimming took off 5 bases at V and 8 bases at J, with 21 bases between the two ends. Per germline, CDR1 SGHTA and CDR2 FQGNSA. The CDR3 runs 15 residues. The CDR3 reads CASSPNARPKLEAFF. CDR3 in DNA: TGTGCCAGCAGCCCGAATGCACGGCCGAAGTTGGAAGCTTTCTTT.

In its sample, this clonotype was seen a few times. The chain joins TRBV7-7 to TRBJ2-2; D remains unclear. The CDR3 runs to 11 residues. Germline V lookup: CDR1 SSHAT, CDR2 FNYEAQ (reference sequence). This CDR3 is CATVAAGELFF. The CDR3 DNA sequence: TGTGCTACCGTCGCGGCCGGGGAGCTGTTTTTT.

This sequence joins TRBV6-6 and TRBJ2-7; 9 positions match TRBD1. Germline trimming cut 6 bases from V and 4 bases from J; bases unmatched to any gene: 10. CDR3 length: 15 amino acids. CDR1 and CDR2 (germline): MNHNY, SVGAGI (reference sequence). The CDR3, as DNA: TGTGCCAGCAGCCCCCGACAGGGGGTGGTTTACGAGCAGTACTTC. Translating it yields CASSPRQGVVYEQYF.

This clonotype came up many times. The genes are TRBV7-8 and TRBJ2-2, with TRBD1 as a possible D gene (6 bases). CDR3 size: 16 residues. Trimming stripped 2 bases from V and 1 base from J, with 11 bases between. Germline values: CDR1 SGHVS, CDR2 FQNEAQ. The CDR3 DNA sequence: TGTGCCAGCAGCTTAACCGGGACACAGAACACCGGGGAGCTGTTTTTT. Translation gives CASSLTGTQNTGELFF.

The rearrangement links TRBV6-1 to TRBJ2-7; D remains unclear. Trimming cost V 3 bases and J 4 bases, with 10 bases left between them. CDR1 and CDR2 (germline): MNHNS, SASEGT. The CDR3 sequence is 13 residues long. CDR3 coding DNA: TGTGCCAGCAGTGAGGGCAGTTTATACGAGCAGTACGTC. This sequence encodes CASSEGSLYEQYV.

This sequence joins TRBV15 and TRBJ2-2; TRBD1 might be the D (5 bases). This CDR3 comprises 14 residues. The germline CDR1 and CDR2 sequences are LNHNV and YYDKDF (reference sequence). V was cut by 3 bases and J by 6 bases, with 11 bases left in between. The chain's CDR3 is CATSRPTGAGELFF. The CDR3 nucleotides are TGTGCCACCAGCAGGCCCACAGGAGCCGGGGAGCTGTTTTTT.

The chain is built from TRBV27 and TRBJ1-5; D might be TRBD1 (5 bases). The CDR3 extends over 15 amino acids. Between the trimmed V and J ends, which lost 6 bases and 3 bases, there was a span of 15 bases. Looked up from germline, CDR1 is MNHEY and CDR2 is SMNVEV (reference sequence). This CDR3 reads CASSWGILTNQPQHF. In nucleotides, the CDR3 is TGTGCCAGCAGCTGGGGGATACTGACCAATCAGCCCCAGCATTTT.

This clonotype was counted only a few times. The chain joins TRBV6-2 or TRBV6-3 to TRBJ1-1, with D unclear. This CDR3 contains 14 residues. The V gene lost 2 bases and the J gene lost 4 bases, with 11 bases spanning the gap. The germline V gene has CDR1 MNHEY and CDR2 SVGEGT. The CDR3 region is CASSYGADGTEAFF. CDR3 nucleotides: TGTGCCAGCAGTTACGGTGCTGACGGCACTGAAGCTTTCTTT.

Only a few counts were recorded for this clonotype. V is TRBV28 and J is TRBJ1-2; 10 nucleotides align to TRBD1. Germline lookup yields CDR1 MDHEN and CDR2 SYDVKM. The CDR3 has 15 residues. J was trimmed by 4 bases and V by 5 bases; bases with no gene match: 7. CDR3 nucleotide sequence: TGTGCCAGCAGTCCGGCGGGACAGGGGATCTATGGCTACACCTTC. Translated: CASSPAGQGIYGYTF.

The sample holds a few counts of this clonotype. This chain links TRBV19 with TRBJ1-5; a possible D gene is TRBD1 (5 bases). With 3 bases removed from V and 3 bases from J, the gap between germline ends came to 15 bases. This CDR3 contains 16 residues. Germline V gene lookup returns CDR1 LNHDA and CDR2 SQIVND (reference sequence). CDR3 sequence (DNA): TGTGCCAGTAGTATTGGCGGGGGGAATATCAATCAGCCCCAGCATTTT. This gives the protein CASSIGGGNINQPQHF.

This clonotype was detected only a few times. V and J are TRBV4-2 and TRBJ1-5; D remains ambiguous. V was shortened by 0 bases and J by 1 base, with 10 bases between the two germline ends. CDR3 length: 16 amino acids. Germline V lookup: CDR1 LGHNA, CDR2 YNFKEQ. CDR3 amino acids: CASSQDWAGSNQPQHF. DNA for the CDR3: TGTGCCAGCAGCCAAGATTGGGCAGGCAGCAATCAGCCCCAGCATTTT.

This clonotype came up a few times. V usage is TRBV5-4 and J usage is TRBJ2-5; tentatively, D is TRBD2 (5 bases). CDR1 is SGHNT and CDR2 is YYREEE in the germline V gene (reference sequence). This CDR3 comprises 12 residues. V was shortened by 5 bases and J by 3 bases, with 8 bases between the two germline ends. Written as DNA, the CDR3 is TGTGCCAGCAGGTCGGAGGAAGAGACCCAGTACTTC. Protein product: CASRSEEETQYF.

The DNA of the CDR3 is TGTGCCAGCGCCCCTCGGGGAAAGGGTGAAAAACTGTTTTTT. Amino acids: CASAPRGKGEKLFF. The chain couples TRBV6-5 to TRBJ1-4; D is ambiguous. The CDR3 length is 14 residues. The V gene's germline CDR1 is MNHEY and CDR2 SVGAGI. V lost 8 bases, J lost 7 bases, and 17 bases lay in between.

This clonotype has more than one count but fewer than ten. V is TRBV7-9 and J is TRBJ1-6; TRBD1 aligns across 9 bases. CDR1 SEHNR and CDR2 FQNEAQ come from the germline V gene (reference sequence). This CDR3 comprises 15 residues. J lost 7 bases, V lost 7 bases, and 8 bases had no gene match. CDR3 sequence: CASTPVGQGNSPLHF. The CDR3 bases are TGTGCCAGCACCCCAGTGGGACAGGGAAATTCACCCCTCCACTTT.

The sample holds a few counts of this clonotype. This chain uses TRBV6-8 with TRBJ2-3; either TRBD1 or TRBD2 may fit D (5 bases each). The CDR3 has 16 residues. V was shortened by 6 bases and J by 0 bases, with 16 bases between the two germline ends. Germline CDR1 MNHGY, CDR2 SAAAGT. CDR3 protein: CASRPPGASSTDTQYF. The DNA of the CDR3 is TGTGCCAGCAGACCCCCCGGGGCATCTAGCACAGATACGCAGTATTTT.

The V and J genes are TRBV12-5 and TRBJ2-3; 9 nucleotides agree with TRBD2. CDR1 is LGHNT, CDR2 FRNRAP, per germline. There are 15 residues in the CDR3. V lost 4 bases, J lost 8 bases, and 10 bases stayed unmatched. The CDR3 spells CASGSPLAGRGTQYF. In DNA, the CDR3 is TGTGCTAGTGGTTCTCCTCTAGCGGGGAGGGGTACGCAGTATTTT.

The chain combines TRBV6-4 with TRBJ2-5, with TRBD2 as a possible D gene (7 bases). CDR3 length equals 16 residues. The germline V and J ends were trimmed by 0 bases and 4 bases, with 15 bases remaining between them. CDR1 and CDR2 (germline): MRHNA, SNTAGT. CDR3 DNA sequence: TGTGCCAGCAGTGACTCGGGGGGGCCGGACCGAGAGACCCAGTACTTC. Translation gives CASSDSGGPDRETQYF.